These 17 T cell receptor beta chains were all obtained from the same sample, sequenced in a study of cytomegalovirus exposure and HLA in healthy donors. The protocol was immunoSEQ multiplex PCR, while the TCRdb copy is restricted to in-frame clones and leaves out a portion. The sample yields about 160,000 clones, more than 70% seen once. The sequenced sample consisted of PBMCs. The source is a man younger than 35 in good health and CMV-seronegative.

V is TRBV11-2 and J is TRBJ2-7; 10 nucleotides match TRBD1. CDR3 length equals 13 residues. The germline V gene encodes CDR1 SGHAT and CDR2 FQNNGV. V was pared by 3 bases and J by 12 bases, with 8 bases of the junction left unmatched. In nucleotides, the CDR3 is TGTGCCAGCAGCTTGGGACAGGGGTGGGAAAGGTACTTC. Its protein product is CASSLGQGWERYF.

The rearrangement links TRBV28 to TRBJ1-4; D remains unclear. Trimming pared 3 bases from V and 3 bases from J, leaving 11 bases between. The CDR3 is made up of 15 amino acids. Germline assignment: CDR1 MDHEN and CDR2 SYDVKM. The CDR3 nucleotides are TGTGCCAGCAGTTTGAATCCGGGTTCTAATGAAAAACTGTTTTTT. Protein product: CASSLNPGSNEKLFF. Variable domain in full (rest from reference TRBV28 and TRBJ1-4): DVKVTQSSRYLVKRTGEKVFLECVQDMDHENMFWYRQDPGLGLRLIYFSYDVKMKEKGDIPEGYSVSREKKERFSLILESASTNQTSMYLCASSLNPGSNEKLFFGSGTQLSVL.

This rearrangement joins TRBV27 to TRBJ1-5; no clear D gene. This CDR3 is built from 13 residues. The germline gives CDR1 MNHEY, CDR2 SMNVEV (reference sequence). The V and J ends lost 6 bases and 4 bases respectively, with 10 bases between them. CDR3 nucleotides: TGTGCCAGCAGCCTGGGAGTTAATCAGCCCCAGCATTTT. Translating gives CASSLGVNQPQHF.

The chain carries TRBV6-1 and TRBJ1-4; 7 bases are a match to TRBD1. Germline-derived CDR1 and CDR2 are MNHNS and SASEGT. CDR3 length: 14 residues. Trimming cost V 6 bases and J 7 bases; bases outside gene matches: 8. CDR3 protein: CASRLLNRGEKLFF. The CDR3 region has the DNA TGTGCCAGCAGACTCTTAAACAGGGGTGAAAAACTGTTTTTT.

V is TRBV11-2 and J is TRBJ1-1; 9 nucleotides line up with TRBD1. V trimming: 5 bases; J trimming: 5 bases; junction bases outside the gene matches: 12. The V gene's germline CDR1 is SGHAT and CDR2 FQNNGV. CDR3 size: 16 residues. The CDR3 nucleotides are TGTGCCAGCAGCCTAGGGCCGGACAGGGGAAGAACTGAAGCTTTCTTT. The encoded protein is CASSLGPDRGRTEAFF.

In this sample, this clone turned up a few times. The V gene is TRBV7-9, the J gene TRBJ1-2; 10 bases are shared with TRBD1. V dropped 6 bases and J dropped 8; count of bases not matched to a gene: 6. Germline V gene lookup returns CDR1 SEHNR and CDR2 FQNEAQ (reference sequence). The CDR3 covers 13 residues. As DNA, the CDR3 is TGTGCCAGCAGGCTGACAGGGGGCCAAGGCTACACCTTC. This translates into CASRLTGGQGYTF.

Turning to this clone: The junction departs from germline at one end; a sequencing error may be responsible. The rearrangement links TRBV6-5 to TRBJ1-2; 9 bases align to TRBD1. The CDR3 totals 11 residues. The germline V gene encodes CDR1 MNHEY and CDR2 SVGAGI. The CDR3 region is CASWTGDGHTF. The CDR3 coding sequence is TGTGCCAGCTGGACAGGGGATGGCCACACCTTC.

This chain joins TRBV29-1 and TRBJ1-4; D possibly corresponds to TRBD1 (6 bases). V shed 2 bases and J shed 8 bases, with 12 bases lying between them. The CDR3 loop spans 13 amino acids. Germline loops: CDR1 SQVTM, CDR2 ANQGSEA. CDR3 loop: CSVERAGEEKLFF. For the CDR3, the DNA is TGCAGCGTTGAACGGGCAGGGGAGGAAAAACTGTTTTTT.

The chain carries TRBV11-3 and TRBJ2-7; TRBD1 might be the D (5 bases). CDR1 SGHNT and CDR2 YENEEA come from the germline V gene. V lost 1 base and J 6 bases, leaving 10 bases between the germline ends. The CDR3 contains 13 residues. This CDR3 reads CASSLGWGSEQYV. CDR3 sequence (DNA): TGTGCCAGCAGCTTAGGGTGGGGCTCCGAGCAGTACGTC.

This clone was counted only a few times. V is TRBV27 and J is TRBJ2-7; 7 positions agree with TRBD2. Germline CDR1 MNHEY, CDR2 SMNVEV (reference sequence). The V and J ends lost 3 bases and 0 bases, in that order; junction bases with no gene match: 2. The CDR3 totals 14 residues. The CDR3 sequence is CASSFTSDSYEQYF. The DNA for the CDR3 is TGTGCCAGCAGTTTCACTAGCGACTCCTACGAGCAGTACTTC.

This chain links TRBV29-1 with TRBJ2-1, with TRBD1 matching over 7 bases. V lost 6 bases and J lost 2; bases outside the gene matches: 7. The germline CDR1 and CDR2 sequences are SQVTM and ANQGSEA. The CDR3 is 14 amino acids. Here the CDR3 DNA reads TGCAGCGTGAAGGGGGCAGGGGCCTACAATGAGCAGTTCTTC. The encoded protein is CSVKGAGAYNEQFF.

This chain joins TRBV18 and TRBJ2-7; 7 bases agree with TRBD1. Germline V gives CDR1 KGHSH, CDR2 LQKENI. V dropped 0 bases and J dropped 2; count of bases not matched to a gene: 1. The CDR3 sequence is 14 residues long. The CDR3 coding sequence is TGTGCCAGCTCACCACCGACAGGGCCCTACGAGCAGTACTTC. Protein product: CASSPPTGPYEQYF.

The chain uses TRBV6-5 and TRBJ1-5, with D maybe TRBD1 (6 bases). This CDR3 has 15 residues. With 0 bases removed from V and 2 bases from J, the gap between germline ends came to 8 bases. Germline V CDR1 and CDR2: MNHEY, SVGAGI. The CDR3 loop reads CASSYSRTGNQPQHF. The CDR3 bases are TGTGCCAGCAGTTACTCTCGGACAGGCAATCAGCCCCAGCATTTT.

This clone was counted only a few times. CDR3 sequence (DNA): TGTGCCAGTAGTATAGCCCAGGGGGAGGTGGTGAATGAGCAGTTCTTC. Protein product: CASSIAQGEVVNEQFF. The V and J genes are TRBV19 and TRBJ2-1; D may be TRBD1 (7 bases). This CDR3 spans 16 amino acids. V was trimmed by 1 base and J by 7 bases, leaving 17 bases between them. Germline V gives CDR1 LNHDA, CDR2 SQIVND (reference sequence).

DNA for the CDR3: TGTGCCAGCAGCGTAGGGGTTAGCGGGAGCACCGGGGAGCTGTTTTTT. Translating it yields CASSVGVSGSTGELFF. This rearrangement joins TRBV9 to TRBJ2-2; 9 positions match TRBD2. J gave up 4 bases and V 0 bases, and 4 bases lay outside the gene matches. The V gene's germline CDR1 is SGDLS and CDR2 YYNGEE. The CDR3 contains 16 residues.

The J gene is TRBJ1-1, the V gene TRBV6-5, with D possibly being TRBD1 (6 bases). This CDR3 is built from 16 residues. V lost 2 bases and J 4 bases, leaving 17 bases between the germline ends. Germline V gives CDR1 MNHEY, CDR2 SVGAGI. The CDR3 reads CASSYGSQGGRTEAFF. CDR3 sequence (DNA): TGTGCCAGCAGTTACGGTTCACAGGGAGGGCGCACTGAAGCTTTCTTT.

The chain joins TRBV6-5 to TRBJ1-5; no firm D call. Trimming took off 1 base at V and 4 bases at J, with 8 bases between the two ends. CDR1 is MNHEY and CDR2 is SVGAGI in the germline V gene. This CDR3 has 14 residues. The CDR3 coding sequence is TGTGCCAGCAGTTACTATGCGGAGAATCAGCCCCAGCATTTT. This sequence encodes CASSYYAENQPQHF.